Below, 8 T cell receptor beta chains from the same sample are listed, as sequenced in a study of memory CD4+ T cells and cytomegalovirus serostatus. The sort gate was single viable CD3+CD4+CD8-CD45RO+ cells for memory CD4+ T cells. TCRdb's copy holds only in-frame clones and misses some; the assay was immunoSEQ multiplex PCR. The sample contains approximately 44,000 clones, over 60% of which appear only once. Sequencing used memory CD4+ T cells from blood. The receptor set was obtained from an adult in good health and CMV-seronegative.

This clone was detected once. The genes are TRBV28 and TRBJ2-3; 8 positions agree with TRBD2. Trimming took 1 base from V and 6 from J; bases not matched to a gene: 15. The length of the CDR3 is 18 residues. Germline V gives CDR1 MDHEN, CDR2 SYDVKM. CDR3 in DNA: TGTGCCAGCAGTTTATTTGGTGGTGGTAGCGGGATATCGGATACGCAGTATTTT. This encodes CASSLFGGGSGISDTQYF.

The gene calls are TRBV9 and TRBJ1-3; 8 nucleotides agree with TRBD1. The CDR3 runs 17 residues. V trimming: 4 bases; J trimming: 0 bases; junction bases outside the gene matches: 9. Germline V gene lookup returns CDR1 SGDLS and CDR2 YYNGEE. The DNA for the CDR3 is TGTGCCAGCAGCCCAACGGGACAGGCATTCTCTGGAAACACCATATATTTT. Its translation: CASSPTGQAFSGNTIYF. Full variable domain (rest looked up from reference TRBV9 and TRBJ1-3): DSGVTQTPKHLITATGQRVTLRCSPRSGDLSVYWYQQSLDQGLQFLIQYYNGEERAKGNILERFSAQQFPDLHSELNLSSLELGDSALYFCASSPTGQAFSGNTIYFGEGSWLTVV.

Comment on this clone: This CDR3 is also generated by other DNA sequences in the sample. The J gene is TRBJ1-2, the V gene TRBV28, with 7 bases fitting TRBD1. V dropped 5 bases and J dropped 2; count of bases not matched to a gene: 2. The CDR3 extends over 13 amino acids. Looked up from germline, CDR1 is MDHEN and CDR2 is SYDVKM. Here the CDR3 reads CASSRGQNYGYTF. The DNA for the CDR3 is TGTGCCAGCAGTAGGGGACAGAACTATGGCTACACCTTC.

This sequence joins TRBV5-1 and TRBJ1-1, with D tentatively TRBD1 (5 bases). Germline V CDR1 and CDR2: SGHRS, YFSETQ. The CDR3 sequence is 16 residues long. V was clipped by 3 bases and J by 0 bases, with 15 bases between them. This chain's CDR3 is CASSSGNLRMNTEAFF. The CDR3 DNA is TGCGCCAGCAGCTCAGGGAATCTGAGGATGAACACTGAAGCTTTCTTT.

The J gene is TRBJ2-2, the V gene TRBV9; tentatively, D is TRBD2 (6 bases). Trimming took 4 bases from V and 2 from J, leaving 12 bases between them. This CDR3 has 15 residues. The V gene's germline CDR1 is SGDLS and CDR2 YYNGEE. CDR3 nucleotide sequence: TGTGCCAGCAGCTCCAGGGACTTCAACACCGGGGAGCTGTTTTTT. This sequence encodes CASSSRDFNTGELFF.

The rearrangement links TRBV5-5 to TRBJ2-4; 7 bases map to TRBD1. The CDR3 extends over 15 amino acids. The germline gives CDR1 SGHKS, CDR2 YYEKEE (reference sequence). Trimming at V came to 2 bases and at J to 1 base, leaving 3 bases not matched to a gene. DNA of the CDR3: TGTGCCAGCAGCTTAAGAGGGGGCGCCAAAAACATTCAGTACTTC. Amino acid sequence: CASSLRGGAKNIQYF. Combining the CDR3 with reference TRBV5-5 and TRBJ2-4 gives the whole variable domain DAGVTQSPTHLIKTRGQQVTLRCSPISGHKSVSWYQQVLGQGPQFIFQYYEKEERGRGNFPDRFSARQFPNYSSELNVNALLLGDSALYLCASSLRGGAKNIQYFGAGTRLSVL.

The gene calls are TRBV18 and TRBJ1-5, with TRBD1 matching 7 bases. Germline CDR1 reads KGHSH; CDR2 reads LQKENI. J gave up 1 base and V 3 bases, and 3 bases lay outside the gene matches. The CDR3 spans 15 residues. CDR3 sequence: CASSPSGGSNQPQHF. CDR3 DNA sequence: TGTGCCAGCTCACCTTCAGGGGGAAGCAATCAGCCCCAGCATTTT.

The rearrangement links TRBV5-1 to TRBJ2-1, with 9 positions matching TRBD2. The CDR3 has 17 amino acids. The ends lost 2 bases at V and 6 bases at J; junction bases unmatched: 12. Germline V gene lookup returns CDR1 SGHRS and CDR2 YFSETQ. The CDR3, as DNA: TGCGCCAGCAGCTTACTCTCCCTAGCGGGAAACCCCAATGAGCAGTTCTTC. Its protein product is CASSLLSLAGNPNEQFF.